A single sample gave rise to the 21 T cell receptor beta chains below, sequenced in a study of molecular identifiers for immune sequencing clone quantification. TCRdb re-analysed the PCR reads in MiXCR, keeping a single row per CDR3 protein. In the table there are a few hundred thousand distinct CDR3 sequences, roughly 24% of which are singletons. The sample taken for sequencing was naive CD8+ T cells from blood, with Jurkat cell RNA spiked in. Regarding subset: FACS-sorted CD8+CD4-CCR7+CD45RA+ naive T cells. The receptors were gathered from a human donor in good health. Some libraries in this study had Jurkat cell RNA spiked in.

A remark on this clonotype: This may come from a read error, since a much larger clone is one base off. The chain uses TRBV30 and TRBJ2-7; the D gene is possibly TRBD2 (5 bases). The CDR3 is 13 residues long. V was cut by 3 bases and J by 2 bases, with 11 bases left in between. Germline V lookup: CDR1 GTSNPN, CDR2 SVGIG (reference sequence). CDR3 sequence (DNA): TGTGCCTGGAGCCTGGACGGGACCTACGAGCAGTACTTC. This codes for CAWSLDGTYEQYF.

This clonotype was counted between two and nine times. J is TRBJ1-2 and V is TRBV27; 9 bases align to TRBD1. Trimming took 5 bases from V and 7 from J; bases not matched to a gene: 5. CDR1 is MNHEY and CDR2 is SMNVEV in the germline V gene (reference sequence). The CDR3 runs 13 residues. The DNA of the CDR3 is TGTGCCAGCAGTCCAGACAGGGGGTCTGGCTACACCTTC. Translation gives CASSPDRGSGYTF.

There are a few counts of this clonotype. A much larger clonotype is one base distant, so this may be a read error. The rearrangement uses TRBV11-2 and TRBJ2-5; D unresolved. Per germline, CDR1 SGHAT and CDR2 FQNNGV. Trimming removed 1 base at V and 0 bases at J, with 6 bases between. The CDR3 sequence is 14 residues long. The CDR3 DNA reads TGTGCCAGCAGCTTAGTGGAGTACCAAGAGACCCAGTACTTC. Protein sequence: CASSLVEYQETQYF. Looking up the rest from reference TRBV11-2 and TRBJ2-5 gives the full variable domain: EAGVAQSPRYKIIEKRQSVAFWCNPISGHATLYWYQQILGQGPKLLIQFQNNGVVDDSQLPKDRFSAERLKGVDSTLKIQPAKLEDSAVYLCASSLVEYQETQYFGPGTRLLVL.

This clonotype has just a few counts. V gene TRBV6-2 or TRBV6-3 combines with J gene TRBJ2-1, with D possibly matching TRBD2 (5 bases). This CDR3 is built from 12 residues. The germline V gene has CDR1 MNHEY and CDR2 SVGEGT. V dropped 3 bases and J dropped 7 bases, with 7 bases sitting between them. The chain's CDR3 is CASSYEGNEQFF. The CDR3 DNA follows: TGTGCCAGCAGTTATGAGGGAAATGAGCAGTTCTTC.

For this clonotype: This may be a read error, as it is one base from a much larger clone. The rearrangement links TRBV9 to TRBJ2-3; D not certain. The V gene's germline CDR1 is SGDLS and CDR2 YYNGEE. The CDR3 totals 13 residues. CDR3 amino acids: CASSFLRTDTRYF. CDR3 sequence (DNA): TGTGCCAGCAGCTTTCTACGCACAGATACGCGGTATTTT.

The chain employs TRBV11-2 and TRBJ2-3; D is undetermined. The J call may be wrong; the DNA end is better matched by TRBJ1-5. This CDR3 spans 13 amino acids. Germline CDR1 reads SGHAT; CDR2 reads FQNNGV. CDR3 residues: CASSLLFIDTQHF. CDR3 in DNA: TGTGCCAGCAGCTTACTGTTCATAGATACGCAGCATTTT.

V and J are TRBV4-1 and TRBJ2-1; TRBD2 aligns across 12 bases. CDR1 and CDR2 (germline): MGHRA, YSYEKL. The V and J ends lost 6 bases and 7 bases, in that order; junction bases with no gene match: 7. The CDR3 totals 15 residues. The CDR3 spells CASRGLAGGQNEQFF. CDR3 nucleotides: TGCGCCAGCAGGGGGCTAGCGGGGGGGCAAAATGAGCAGTTCTTC.

This clonotype was seen more than once but under ten times. V gene TRBV21-1 combines with J gene TRBJ1-1; the table assigns TRBD1, which was not confirmed against the DNA. TRBV21-1 is assigned pseudogene status. The length of the CDR3 is 13 residues. CDR3 coding DNA: TGTGCCAGCACCTCCTCCGGGGTTACTGAAGCTTTCTTT. It is translated as CASTSSGVTEAFF.

This clonotype was counted many times. The chain joins TRBV12-3 or TRBV12-4 to TRBJ1-5, with D possibly TRBD1 on 5 matching bases. The CDR3 extends over 15 amino acids. With 3 bases removed from V and 6 bases from J, the gap between germline ends came to 15 bases. The CDR3 is CASSLMWGNGQPQHF. CDR3 nucleotides: TGTGCCAGCAGTTTGATGTGGGGGAACGGTCAGCCCCAGCATTTT.

Points on this clonotype: One junction end disagrees with the germline gene, perhaps due to a read error. V usage is TRBV7-9 and J usage is TRBJ2-3, with 7 positions matching TRBD1. The germline CDR1 and CDR2 sequences are SEHNR and FQNEAQ (reference sequence). The CDR3 is 16 amino acids. The CDR3 DNA follows: TGTGCCAGCAGCTTACTTAGGGGGCCAGGCACAGATACGCAATATTTT. Translation: CASSLLRGPGTDTQYF.

With regard to this clonotype: A much larger clone lies a single base off, so this may be a read error. This chain links TRBV4-1 with TRBJ2-7; 8 bases are shared with TRBD1. The germline V gene encodes CDR1 MGHRA and CDR2 YSYEKL. CDR3 length equals 14 residues. The CDR3 sequence: CASSQEIGETGEVF. CDR3 in DNA: TGCGCCAGCAGCCAAGAGATCGGCGAGACAGGGGAAGTCTTC.

This clonotype came up many times. The chain employs TRBV7-6 and TRBJ2-2, with D maybe TRBD1 (5 bases). V was cut by 1 base and J by 4 bases, with 10 bases left in between. Germline V gives CDR1 SGHVS, CDR2 FNYEAQ. This CDR3 has 15 residues. CDR3 region: CASSLVVQGTGELFF. CDR3 nucleotide sequence: TGTGCCAGCAGCTTAGTAGTGCAGGGCACCGGGGAGCTGTTTTTT.

The chain links TRBV27 to TRBJ2-7; no definite D call. The V end was cut by 4 bases, the J end by 2 bases, with 9 bases between. This CDR3 contains 13 residues. The germline CDR1 and CDR2 sequences are MNHEY and SMNVEV (reference sequence). For the CDR3, the DNA is TGTGCCAGCAGTTCCTGGGGAACCTACGAGCAGTACTTC. It yields the protein CASSSWGTYEQYF.

This clonotype was counted between two and nine times. The chain has TRBV20-1 and TRBJ2-1, with 11 bases matching TRBD2. The CDR3 has 15 residues. V shed 4 bases, J shed 4 bases, and the junction held 6 bases outside the gene matches. Germline V CDR1 and CDR2: DFQATT, SNEGSKA (reference sequence). CDR3: CSATAGTSGYNEQFF. CDR3 nucleotides: TGCAGTGCTACAGCCGGGACTAGCGGATACAATGAGCAGTTCTTC.

In its sample, this clonotype was seen many times. The chain uses TRBV12-3 or TRBV12-4 and TRBJ1-1; no reliable D call. V lost 5 bases and J 10 bases, leaving 20 bases between the germline ends. This CDR3 spans 14 amino acids. CDR3 loop: CASSDVGLLAGAFF. The CDR3 coding sequence is TGTGCCAGCAGTGACGTCGGGTTGCTTGCGGGAGCTTTCTTT.

The rearrangement links TRBV19 to TRBJ2-7; a weak D match, TRBD2 (5 bases). Trimming cost V 8 bases and J 5 bases, with 16 bases left between them. Germline V CDR1 and CDR2: LNHDA, SQIVND (reference sequence). This CDR3 spans 13 amino acids. The DNA of the CDR3 is TGTGCCAGTGGTACTGTTGTGGAGGACGAGCAGTACTTC. The encoded protein is CASGTVVEDEQYF.

The table lists this clonotype with a few counts. V and J are TRBV27 and TRBJ1-1, with TRBD1 matching 7 bases. Per germline, CDR1 MNHEY and CDR2 SMNVEV (reference sequence). The CDR3 runs to 14 residues. Trimming at V came to 2 bases and at J to 5 bases, leaving 5 bases not matched to a gene. Here the CDR3 reads CASSLKQGWTEAFF. CDR3 DNA sequence: TGTGCCAGCAGTTTAAAACAGGGGTGGACTGAAGCTTTCTTT.

Many counts were recorded for this clonotype. The CDR3 DNA reads TGTGCCAGCAGTCCACTCGGGGGTCGGACTGAAGCTTTCTTT. Its translation: CASSPLGGRTEAFF. The V call is TRBV12-3 or TRBV12-4, the J call TRBJ1-1; D possibly corresponds to TRBD1 (5 bases). V was pared by 5 bases and J by 5 bases, with 15 bases between. CDR3 size: 14 residues.

This clonotype was seen a handful of times. V is TRBV27 and J is TRBJ2-5; D possibly corresponds to TRBD1 (6 bases). Germline V gives CDR1 MNHEY, CDR2 SMNVEV (reference sequence). Deletions cut 4 bases from V and 1 base from J, with 13 bases between. CDR3 length: 15 residues. The CDR3 spells CASSSTGTLQETQYF. DNA for the CDR3: TGTGCCAGCAGTTCAACCGGGACACTCCAAGAGACCCAGTACTTC.

This clonotype showed up just a few times. V gene TRBV4-3 combines with J gene TRBJ2-3; 7 nucleotides match TRBD1. Looked up from germline, CDR1 is LGHNA and CDR2 is YSLEER. The CDR3 contains 18 residues. The V and J ends lost 3 bases and 0 bases, in that order; junction bases with no gene match: 12. CDR3: CASSQAPLWDRSTDTQYF. The CDR3 DNA reads as TGCGCCAGCAGCCAGGCCCCTCTGTGGGACAGAAGCACAGATACGCAGTATTTT.

The chain couples TRBV5-1 to TRBJ2-5; D assignment may be TRBD1 or TRBD2 (5 bases each). Germline CDR1 is SGHRS and CDR2 is YFSETQ. Trimming cost V 0 bases and J 1 base, with 10 bases left between them. The CDR3 has 15 residues. CDR3 nucleotides: TGCGCCAGCAGCTTGGAGGCCGGGGCCCAAGAGACCCAGTACTTC. Protein product: CASSLEAGAQETQYF. Variable domain in full (rest from reference TRBV5-1 and TRBJ2-5): KAGVTQTPRYLIKTRGQQVTLSCSPISGHRSVSWYQQTPGQGLQFLFEYFSETQRNKGNFPGRFSGRQFSNSRSEMNVSTLELGDSALYLCASSLEAGAQETQYFGPGTRLLVL.